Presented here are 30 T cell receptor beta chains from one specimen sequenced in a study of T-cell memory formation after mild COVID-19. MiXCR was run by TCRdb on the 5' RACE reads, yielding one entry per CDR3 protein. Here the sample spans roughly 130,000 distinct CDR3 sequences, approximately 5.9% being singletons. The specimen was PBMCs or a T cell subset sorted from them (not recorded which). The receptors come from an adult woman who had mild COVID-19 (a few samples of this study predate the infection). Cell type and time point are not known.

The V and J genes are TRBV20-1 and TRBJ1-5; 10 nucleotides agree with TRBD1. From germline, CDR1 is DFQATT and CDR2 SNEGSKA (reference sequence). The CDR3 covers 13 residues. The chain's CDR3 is CRARDRGGQPQHF. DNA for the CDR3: TGCAGGGCTCGGGACAGGGGTGGGCAGCCCCAGCATTTT.

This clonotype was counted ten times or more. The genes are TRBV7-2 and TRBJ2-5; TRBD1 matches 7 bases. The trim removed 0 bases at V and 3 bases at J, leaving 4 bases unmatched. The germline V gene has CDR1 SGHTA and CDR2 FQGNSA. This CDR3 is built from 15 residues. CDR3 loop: CASSLAGTAKETQYF. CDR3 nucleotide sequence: TGTGCCAGCAGCTTAGCTGGGACAGCCAAAGAGACCCAGTACTTC.

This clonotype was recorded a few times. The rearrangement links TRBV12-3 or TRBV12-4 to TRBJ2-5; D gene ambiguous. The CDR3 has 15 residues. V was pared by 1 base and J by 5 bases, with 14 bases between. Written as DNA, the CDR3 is TGTGCCAGCAGTTTAGGGACGGCCCTCGGGGAGACCCAGTACTTC. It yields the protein CASSLGTALGETQYF.

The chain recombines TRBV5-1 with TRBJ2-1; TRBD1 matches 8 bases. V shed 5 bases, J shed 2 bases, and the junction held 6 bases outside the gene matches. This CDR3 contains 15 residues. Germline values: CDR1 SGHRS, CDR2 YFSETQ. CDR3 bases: TGCGCCAGCAGGATTGACAGGGGCACCTACAATGAGCAGTTCTTC. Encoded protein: CASRIDRGTYNEQFF.

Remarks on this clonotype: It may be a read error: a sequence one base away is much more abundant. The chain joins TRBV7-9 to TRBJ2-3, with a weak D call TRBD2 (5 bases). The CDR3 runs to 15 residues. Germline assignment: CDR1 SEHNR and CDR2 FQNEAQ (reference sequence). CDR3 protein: CARSYDSGFSDTQYF. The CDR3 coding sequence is TGTGCCAGAAGCTACGACTCGGGGTTCTCAGATACGCAGTATTTT.

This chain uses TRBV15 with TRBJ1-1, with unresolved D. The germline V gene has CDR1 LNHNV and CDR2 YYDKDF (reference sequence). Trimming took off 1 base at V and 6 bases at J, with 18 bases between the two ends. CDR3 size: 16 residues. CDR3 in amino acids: CATSRVGVSTGSEAFF. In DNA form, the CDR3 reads TGTGCCACCAGCAGAGTTGGGGTTTCTACTGGATCTGAAGCTTTCTTT.

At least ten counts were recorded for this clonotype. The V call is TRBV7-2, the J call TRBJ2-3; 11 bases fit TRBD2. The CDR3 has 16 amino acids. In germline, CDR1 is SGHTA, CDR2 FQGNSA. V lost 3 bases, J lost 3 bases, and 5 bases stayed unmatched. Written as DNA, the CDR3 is TGTGCCAGCAGCTTCCTCGGGACTAGCGGAACAGATACGCAGTATTTT. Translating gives CASSFLGTSGTDTQYF.

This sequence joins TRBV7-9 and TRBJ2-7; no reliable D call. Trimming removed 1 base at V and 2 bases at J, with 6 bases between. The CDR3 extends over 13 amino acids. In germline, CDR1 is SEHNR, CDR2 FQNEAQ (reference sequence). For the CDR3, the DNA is TGTGCCAGCAGCTTAGAGATCCCCTACGAGCAGTACTTC. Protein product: CASSLEIPYEQYF.

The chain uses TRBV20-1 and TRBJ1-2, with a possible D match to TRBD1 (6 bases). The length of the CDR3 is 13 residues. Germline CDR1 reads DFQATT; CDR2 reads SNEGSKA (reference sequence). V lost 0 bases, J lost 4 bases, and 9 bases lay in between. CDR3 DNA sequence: TGCAGTGCTAGAGATCCCAGGGGCTATGGCTACACCTTC. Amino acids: CSARDPRGYGYTF.

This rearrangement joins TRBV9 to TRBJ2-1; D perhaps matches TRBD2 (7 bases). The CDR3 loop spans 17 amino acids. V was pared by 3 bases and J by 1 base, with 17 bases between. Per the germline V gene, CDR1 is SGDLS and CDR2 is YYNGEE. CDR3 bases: TGTGCCAGCAGCGCCTCACACAGGGAGGGGTCCTACAATGAGCAGTTCTTC. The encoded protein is CASSASHREGSYNEQFF. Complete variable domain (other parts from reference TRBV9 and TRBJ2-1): DSGVTQTPKHLITATGQRVTLRCSPRSGDLSVYWYQQSLDQGLQFLIQYYNGEERAKGNILERFSAQQFPDLHSELNLSSLELGDSALYFCASSASHREGSYNEQFFGPGTRLTVL.

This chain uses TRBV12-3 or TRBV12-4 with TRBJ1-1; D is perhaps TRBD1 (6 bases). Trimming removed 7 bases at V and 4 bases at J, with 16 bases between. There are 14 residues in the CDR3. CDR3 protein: CASTPGGPATEAFF. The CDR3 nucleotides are TGTGCCAGCACCCCCGGGGGGCCTGCCACTGAAGCTTTCTTT.

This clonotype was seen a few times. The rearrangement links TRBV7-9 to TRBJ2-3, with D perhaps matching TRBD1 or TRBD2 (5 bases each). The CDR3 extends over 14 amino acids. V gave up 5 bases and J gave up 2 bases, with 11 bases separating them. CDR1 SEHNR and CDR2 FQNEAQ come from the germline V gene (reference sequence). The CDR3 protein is CASSEGLPTDTQYF. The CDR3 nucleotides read TGTGCCAGCAGCGAGGGGTTACCCACAGATACGCAGTATTTT.

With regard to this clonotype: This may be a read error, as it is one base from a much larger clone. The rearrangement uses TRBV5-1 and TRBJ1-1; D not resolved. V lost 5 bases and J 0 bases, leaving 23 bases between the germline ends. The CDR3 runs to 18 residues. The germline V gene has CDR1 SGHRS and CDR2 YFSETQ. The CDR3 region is CASREVKGLVYVNTEAFF. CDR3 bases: TGCGCCAGCAGGGAGGTTAAGGGTCTGGTCTACGTGAACACTGAAGCTTTCTTT.

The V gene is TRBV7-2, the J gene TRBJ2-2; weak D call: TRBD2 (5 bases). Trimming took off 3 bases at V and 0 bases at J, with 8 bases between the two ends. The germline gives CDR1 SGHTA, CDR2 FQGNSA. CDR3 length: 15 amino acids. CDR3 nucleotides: TGTGCCAGCAGCTTCGGGCGGGCGAACACCGGGGAGCTGTTTTTT. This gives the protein CASSFGRANTGELFF.

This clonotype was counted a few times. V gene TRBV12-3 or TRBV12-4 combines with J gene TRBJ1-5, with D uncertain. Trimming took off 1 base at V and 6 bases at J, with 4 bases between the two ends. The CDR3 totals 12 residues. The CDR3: CASSLEAQPQHF. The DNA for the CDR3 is TGTGCCAGCAGTTTAGAGGCTCAGCCCCAGCATTTT.

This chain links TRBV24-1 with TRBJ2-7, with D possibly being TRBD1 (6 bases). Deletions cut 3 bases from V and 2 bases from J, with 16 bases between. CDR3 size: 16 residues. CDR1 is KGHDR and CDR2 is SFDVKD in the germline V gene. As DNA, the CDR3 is TGTGCCACCAGTGATACCAGGGGCACCAGCGCCTACGAGCAGTACTTC. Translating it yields CATSDTRGTSAYEQYF.

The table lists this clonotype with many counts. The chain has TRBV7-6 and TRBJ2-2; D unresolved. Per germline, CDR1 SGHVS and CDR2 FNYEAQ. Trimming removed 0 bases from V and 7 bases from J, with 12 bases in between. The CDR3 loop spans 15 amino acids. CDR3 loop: CASSLALRKGGELFF. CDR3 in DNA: TGTGCCAGCAGCTTAGCTCTGAGAAAAGGCGGGGAGCTGTTTTTT.

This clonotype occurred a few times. The CDR3 is CSMGGPINGYTF. Here the CDR3 DNA reads TGCAGTATGGGGGGGCCGATTAATGGCTACACCTTC. The genes are TRBV29-1 and TRBJ1-2; tentatively, D is TRBD1 (6 bases). The CDR3 runs 12 residues. Germline CDR1 and CDR2: SQVTM and ANQGSEA.

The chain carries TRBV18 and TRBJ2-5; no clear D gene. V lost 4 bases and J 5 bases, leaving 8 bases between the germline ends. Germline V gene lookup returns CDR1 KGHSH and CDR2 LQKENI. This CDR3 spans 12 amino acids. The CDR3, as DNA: TGTGCCAGCTCACGGATCCACGAGACCCAGTACTTC. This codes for CASSRIHETQYF.

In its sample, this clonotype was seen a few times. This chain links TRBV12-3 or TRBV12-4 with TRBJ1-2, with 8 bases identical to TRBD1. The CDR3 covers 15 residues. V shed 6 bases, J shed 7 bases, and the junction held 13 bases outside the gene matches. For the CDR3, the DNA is TGTGCCAGCAGCATCCCGGACAGGGAAATGTTTGGCTACACCTTC. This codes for CASSIPDREMFGYTF.

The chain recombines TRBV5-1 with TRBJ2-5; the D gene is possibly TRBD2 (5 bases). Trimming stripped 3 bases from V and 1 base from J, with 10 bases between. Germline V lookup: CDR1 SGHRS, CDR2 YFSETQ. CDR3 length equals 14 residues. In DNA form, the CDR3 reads TGCGCCAGCAGCTCGACAAGCGGCCAAGAGACCCAGTACTTC. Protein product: CASSSTSGQETQYF.

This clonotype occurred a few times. CDR3 nucleotides: TGTGCCAGCACGCCCGGGACAGCCAGAGTTAAGGGCTCTGGGGCCAACGTCCTGACTTTC. This encodes CASTPGTARVKGSGANVLTF. The V and J genes are TRBV7-9 and TRBJ2-6; TRBD1 agrees at 7 bases. The CDR3 spans 20 residues. V lost 7 bases to trimming and J lost 0 bases; unmatched junction nucleotides: 18. Germline V gene data show CDR1 as SEHNR and CDR2 as FQNEAQ (reference sequence).

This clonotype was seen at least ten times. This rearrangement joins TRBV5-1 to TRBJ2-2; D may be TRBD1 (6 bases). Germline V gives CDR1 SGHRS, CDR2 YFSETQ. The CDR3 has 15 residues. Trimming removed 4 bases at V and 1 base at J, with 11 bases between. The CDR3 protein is CASSPRQENTGELFF. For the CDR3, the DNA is TGCGCCAGCAGCCCCCGACAGGAGAACACCGGGGAGCTGTTTTTT.

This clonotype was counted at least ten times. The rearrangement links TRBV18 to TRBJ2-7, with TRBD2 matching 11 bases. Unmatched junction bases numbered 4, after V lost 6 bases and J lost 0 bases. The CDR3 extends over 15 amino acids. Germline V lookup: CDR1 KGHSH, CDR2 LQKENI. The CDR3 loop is CASSPSGRSSYEQYF. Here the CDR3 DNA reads TGTGCCAGCTCCCCTAGCGGGAGGAGCTCCTACGAGCAGTACTTC.

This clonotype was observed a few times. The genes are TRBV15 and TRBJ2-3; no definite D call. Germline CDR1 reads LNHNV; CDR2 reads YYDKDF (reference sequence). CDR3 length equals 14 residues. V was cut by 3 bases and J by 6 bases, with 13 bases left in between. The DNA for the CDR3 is TGTGCCACCAGCAGTTATATAATCCGTGATACGCAGTATTTT. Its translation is CATSSYIIRDTQYF.

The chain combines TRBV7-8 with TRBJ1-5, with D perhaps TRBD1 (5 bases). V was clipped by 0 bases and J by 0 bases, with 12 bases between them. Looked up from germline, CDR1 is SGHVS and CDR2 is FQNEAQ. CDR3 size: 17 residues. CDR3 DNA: TGTGCCAGCAGCTTAGCGGGGGGAGTTCGTAGCAATCAGCCCCAGCATTTT. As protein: CASSLAGGVRSNQPQHF.

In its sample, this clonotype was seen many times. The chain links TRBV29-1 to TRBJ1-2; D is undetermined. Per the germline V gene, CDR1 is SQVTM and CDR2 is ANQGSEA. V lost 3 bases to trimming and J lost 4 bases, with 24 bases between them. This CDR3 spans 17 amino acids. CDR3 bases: TGCAGCGTTGACCGCATGTTGTATAGGGATGATGGCTATGGCTACACCTTC. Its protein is CSVDRMLYRDDGYGYTF.

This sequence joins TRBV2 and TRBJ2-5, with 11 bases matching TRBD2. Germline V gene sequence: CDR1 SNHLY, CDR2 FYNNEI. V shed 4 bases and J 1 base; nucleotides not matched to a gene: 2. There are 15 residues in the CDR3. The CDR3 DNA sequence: TGTGCCAGCAGTGTGCTAGCGGGGGGCCAAGAGACCCAGTACTTC. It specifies CASSVLAGGQETQYF.

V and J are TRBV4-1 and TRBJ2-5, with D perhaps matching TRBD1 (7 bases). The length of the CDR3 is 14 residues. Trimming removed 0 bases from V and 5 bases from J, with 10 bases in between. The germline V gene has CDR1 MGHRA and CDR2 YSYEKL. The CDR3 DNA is TGCGCCAGCAGCCAAGACAGGGGGAGGGAGACCCAGTACTTC. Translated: CASSQDRGRETQYF.

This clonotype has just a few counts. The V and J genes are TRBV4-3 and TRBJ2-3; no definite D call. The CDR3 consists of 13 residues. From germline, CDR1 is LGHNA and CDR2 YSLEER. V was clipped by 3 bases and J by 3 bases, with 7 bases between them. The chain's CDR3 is CASSHQSTDTQYF. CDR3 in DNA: TGCGCCAGCAGCCACCAATCAACAGATACGCAGTATTTT.